This TCR beta chain was sequenced during a study of cytomegalovirus exposure and HLA in healthy donors. Background on the study: When 398 donors were genotyped, roughly 82% of them were found to fall in the Caucasian-associated ancestry cluster.

Study-wide results and caveats: Highly shared variants forming one cluster were likely a sequencing artifact. The classifier reportedly diagnosed cytomegalovirus status with high sensitivity and specificity.

On this clone: What it binds is unknown.

Unrecorded immune exposure was likely among donors, who were nominally healthy when sampled. Trimming at V came to 6 bases and at J to 6 bases, leaving 8 bases not matched to a gene. Per germline, CDR1 MNHEY and CDR2 SMNVEV (reference sequence). The CDR3 is made up of 14 amino acids. PCR employed 60 Vbeta and 13 Jbeta primers. The table came from immunoSEQ multiplex PCR; TCRdb's copy has only in-frame clones and leaves some out. This sample's table has 40,000 to 50,000 clones. The material sequenced was PBMCs. This chain joins TRBV27 and TRBJ1-2; 9 bases map to TRBD1. The TCR sequence derives from a woman under 40 in good health and CMV-seronegative. The CDR3 DNA sequence: TGTGCCAGCAGGACAGGGGGAAAAGGGGATGGCTACACCTTC. Protein: CASRTGGKGDGYTF.